A single sample gave rise to the 5 T cell receptor beta chains below, sequenced in a study of early T cells in non-severe SARS-CoV-2 infection. TCRdb reprocessed the 5' RACE reads with MiXCR, giving one entry per CDR3 protein. Found here are some 66,000 distinct CDR3 sequences, approximately 12% of them singletons; the top ten hold roughly 4.2%. The sequenced sample consisted of whole blood. These receptors came from an adult who was a healthcare worker with PCR-confirmed SARS-CoV-2 infection or an uninfected control (not recorded which).

The rearrangement joins TRBV20-1 to TRBJ2-7; tentatively, D is TRBD1 (6 bases). V gave up 6 bases and J gave up 0 bases, with 15 bases separating them. CDR3 size: 14 residues. Germline loops: CDR1 DFQATT, CDR2 SNEGSKA (reference sequence). CDR3 nucleotides: TGCAGTGCCCGCAGATGGGACAACTCCTACGAGCAGTACTTC. This gives the protein CSARRWDNSYEQYF.

This sequence joins TRBV4-3 and TRBJ1-1, with unresolved D. V was pared by 0 bases and J by 3 bases, with 8 bases between. The germline V gene has CDR1 LGHNA and CDR2 YSLEER. CDR3 length equals 14 residues. In nucleotides, the CDR3 is TGCGCCAGCAGCCAAGATGCCGGTTACACTGAAGCTTTCTTT. Protein sequence: CASSQDAGYTEAFF.

The chain is built from TRBV12-3 or TRBV12-4 and TRBJ2-5; possibly TRBD1 or TRBD2 for D (5 bases each). With 7 bases removed from V and 1 base from J, the gap between germline ends came to 16 bases. This CDR3 has 15 residues. The CDR3 reads CASTNGGYFQETQYF. The DNA of the CDR3 is TGTGCCAGCACCAATGGGGGATACTTCCAAGAGACCCAGTACTTC.

The chain recombines TRBV29-1 with TRBJ1-3; no clear D gene. Per the germline V gene, CDR1 is SQVTM and CDR2 is ANQGSEA. The ends were cut back, 5 bases at V and 4 bases at J, with 6 bases in the middle. The CDR3 totals 11 residues. The CDR3: CSVKTGNTIYF. The CDR3, as DNA: TGCAGCGTTAAAACGGGAAACACCATATATTTT. The variable domain in full, completed from reference TRBV29-1 and TRBJ1-3, reads SAVISQKPSRDICQRGTSLTIQCQVDSQVTMMFWYRQQPGQSLTLIATANQGSEATYESGFVIDKFPISRPNLTFSTLTVSNMSPEDSSIYLCSVKTGNTIYFGEGSWLTVV.

This clonotype was picked up a small number of times. J is TRBJ1-1 and V is TRBV12-3 or TRBV12-4; possibly TRBD1 for D (5 bases). This CDR3 region has 16 residues. V gave up 2 bases and J gave up 0 bases, with 13 bases separating them. CDR3 protein: CASSLLLRQLNTEAFF. DNA for the CDR3: TGTGCCAGCAGTTTATTGTTACGACAGTTGAACACTGAAGCTTTCTTT.